This entry lists 4 T cell receptor beta chains sequenced from one sample in a study of shared clonotypes between healthy human individuals. Naive CD8 populations comprised CD45RO-negative cells positively selected for CCR7, excluding terminally differentiated effector memory CD45RA+ cells. Sequencing used immunoSEQ multiplex PCR; TCRdb keeps in-frame clones, though not all of them. The sample has approximately 740,000 clones, over 90% seen once. The specimen was naive CD8+ T cells sorted from blood. These receptors came from a man younger than 40 in good health.

This clone was observed once. The chain links TRBV10-1 to TRBJ2-2, with TRBD1 as a possible D gene (7 bases). In germline, CDR1 is WNHNN, CDR2 SYGVQD (reference sequence). The V gene lost 0 bases and the J gene lost 6 bases, with 11 bases spanning the gap. The CDR3 length is 15 residues. CDR3 residues: CASSESSGGSGELFF. CDR3 nucleotides: TGCGCCAGCAGTGAGTCGTCAGGGGGGTCCGGGGAGCTGTTTTTT.

The chain couples TRBV11-3 to TRBJ2-7, with TRBD2 matching over 14 bases. The CDR3 runs 15 residues. Germline V lookup: CDR1 SGHNT, CDR2 YENEEA. The ends lost 5 bases at V and 5 bases at J; junction bases unmatched: 5. The CDR3 DNA follows: TGTGCCAGCAGCCCGGGACTAGCGGGAGCCCACGAGCAGTACTTC. Its protein product is CASSPGLAGAHEQYF.

V is TRBV15 and J is TRBJ1-4, with a possible D match to TRBD1 (5 bases). Between the trimmed V and J ends, which lost 5 bases and 6 bases, there was a span of 10 bases. CDR1 LNHNV and CDR2 YYDKDF come from the germline V gene (reference sequence). This CDR3 has 13 amino acids. CDR3 DNA sequence: TGTGCCACCAGCGGGGACGGCGATGAAAAACTGTTTTTT. Translated: CATSGDGDEKLFF.

In DNA form, the CDR3 reads TGTGCCAGCAGCGACTCCGGGGGACCGAACACTGAAGCTTTCTTT. Translating gives CASSDSGGPNTEAFF. This chain connects TRBV9 to TRBJ1-1; D possibly corresponds to TRBD1 (5 bases). Germline-derived CDR1 and CDR2 are SGDLS and YYNGEE. The CDR3 runs to 15 residues. V was clipped by 3 bases and J by 1 base, with 13 bases between them.